The sample holds a few counts of the clone carrying this T cell receptor (beta chain). Antigen specificity is unknown. A multiplex PCR was run with 60 Vbeta primers and 13 Jbeta primers. Assay: immunoSEQ multiplex PCR; the TCRdb copy retains only in-frame clones and omits some. The data hold more than 110,000 clones, with 73% observed a single time. This entry is derived from a study of cytomegalovirus exposure and HLA in healthy donors. General study results and limits: One variant, a missense change in DCLRE1C, was linked in a later analysis to TCR beta V- and J-gene trimming. Highly shared variants forming one cluster were likely a sequencing artifact.

What was sequenced was PBMCs. This TCR was sampled from a woman between 40 and 55 years old in good health and CMV-seronegative.

CDR3: CASSYVTGAGYGYTF. DNA for the CDR3: TGCGCCAGCAGCTATGTGACAGGGGCGGGCTATGGCTACACCTTC. The chain has TRBV5-1 and TRBJ1-2; TRBD1 aligns across 8 bases. V gave up 3 bases and J gave up 4 bases; unmatched junction bases: 8. This CDR3 has 15 amino acids. CDR1 is SGHRS, CDR2 YFSETQ, per germline.